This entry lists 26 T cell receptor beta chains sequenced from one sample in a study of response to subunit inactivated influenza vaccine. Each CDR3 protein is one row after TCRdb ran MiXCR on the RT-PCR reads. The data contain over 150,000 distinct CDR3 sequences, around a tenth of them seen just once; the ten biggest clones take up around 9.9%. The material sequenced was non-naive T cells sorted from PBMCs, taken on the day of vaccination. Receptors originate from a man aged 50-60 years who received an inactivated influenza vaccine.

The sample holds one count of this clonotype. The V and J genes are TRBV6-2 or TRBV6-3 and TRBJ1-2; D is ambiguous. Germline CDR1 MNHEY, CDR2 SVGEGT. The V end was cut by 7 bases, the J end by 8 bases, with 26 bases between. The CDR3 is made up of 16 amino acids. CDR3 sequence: CASTPSITVSVVGYTF. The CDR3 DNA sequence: TGTGCCAGCACGCCGTCCATCACGGTTAGTGTCGTGGGCTACACCTTC.

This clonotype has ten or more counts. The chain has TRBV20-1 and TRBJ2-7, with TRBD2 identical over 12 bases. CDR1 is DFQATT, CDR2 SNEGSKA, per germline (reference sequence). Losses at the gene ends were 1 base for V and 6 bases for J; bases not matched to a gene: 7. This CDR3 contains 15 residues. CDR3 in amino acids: CSARASGRALREQYF. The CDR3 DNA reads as TGCAGTGCTAGAGCTAGCGGGAGGGCCCTCCGCGAGCAGTACTTC.

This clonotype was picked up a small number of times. The CDR3 DNA is TGTGCCAGCATTAATACAGGGCGGCGAGCTTTCTTT. Residues: CASINTGRRAFF. The gene calls are TRBV12-3 or TRBV12-4 and TRBJ1-1, with D maybe TRBD1 (6 bases). The V and J ends lost 7 bases and 10 bases respectively, with 16 bases between them. The CDR3 contains 12 residues.

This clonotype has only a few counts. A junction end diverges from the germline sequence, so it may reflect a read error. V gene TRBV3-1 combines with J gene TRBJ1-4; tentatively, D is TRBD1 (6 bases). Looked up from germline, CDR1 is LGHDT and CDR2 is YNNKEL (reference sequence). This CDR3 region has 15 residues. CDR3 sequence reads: CASSQDRIAGTPTYF. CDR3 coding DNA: TGTGCCAGCAGCCAAGATCGTATAGCGGGGACACCCACATATTTT.

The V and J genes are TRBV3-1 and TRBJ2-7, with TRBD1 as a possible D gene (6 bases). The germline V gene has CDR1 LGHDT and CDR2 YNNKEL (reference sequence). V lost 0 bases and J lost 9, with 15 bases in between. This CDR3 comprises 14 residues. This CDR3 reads CASSQDRGQWGQYF. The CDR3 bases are TGTGCCAGCAGCCAAGATCGCGGACAGTGGGGGCAGTACTTC.

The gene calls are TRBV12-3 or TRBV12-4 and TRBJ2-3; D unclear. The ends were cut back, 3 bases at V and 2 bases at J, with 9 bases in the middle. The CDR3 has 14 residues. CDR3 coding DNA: TGTGCCAGCAGTTTGTCAGACTCCACAGATACGCAGTATTTT. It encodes CASSLSDSTDTQYF.

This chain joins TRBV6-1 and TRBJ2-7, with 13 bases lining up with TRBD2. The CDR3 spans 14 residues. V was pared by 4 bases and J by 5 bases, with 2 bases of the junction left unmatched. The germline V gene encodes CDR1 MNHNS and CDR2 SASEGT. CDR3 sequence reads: CASSGTSGSHEQYF. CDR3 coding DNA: TGTGCCAGCAGTGGGACTAGCGGGAGTCACGAGCAGTACTTC.

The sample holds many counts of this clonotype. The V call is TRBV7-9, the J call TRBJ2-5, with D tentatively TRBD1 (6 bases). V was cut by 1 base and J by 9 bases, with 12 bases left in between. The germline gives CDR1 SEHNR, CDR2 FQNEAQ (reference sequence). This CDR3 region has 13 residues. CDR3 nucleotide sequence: TGTGCCAGCAGCTTAGACCCGGGACAAGCCCAGTACTTC. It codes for CASSLDPGQAQYF.

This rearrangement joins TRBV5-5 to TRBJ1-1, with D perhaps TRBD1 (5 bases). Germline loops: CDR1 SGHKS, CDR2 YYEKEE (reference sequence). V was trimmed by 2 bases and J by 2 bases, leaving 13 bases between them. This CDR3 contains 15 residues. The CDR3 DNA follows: TGTGCCAGCAGCTTTGCCGGGGGACCTAACACTGAAGCTTTCTTT. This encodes CASSFAGGPNTEAFF. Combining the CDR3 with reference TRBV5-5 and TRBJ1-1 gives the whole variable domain DAGVTQSPTHLIKTRGQQVTLRCSPISGHKSVSWYQQVLGQGPQFIFQYYEKEERGRGNFPDRFSARQFPNYSSELNVNALLLGDSALYLCASSFAGGPNTEAFFGQGTRLTVV.

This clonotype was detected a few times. This CDR3 is CSARTSGQETQYF. The CDR3 DNA follows: TGCAGTGCCCGGACTAGCGGCCAAGAGACCCAGTACTTC. This chain connects TRBV20-1 to TRBJ2-5; TRBD2 aligns across 10 bases. Germline CDR1 DFQATT, CDR2 SNEGSKA (reference sequence). Trimming took 6 bases from V and 1 from J; bases not matched to a gene: 2. The CDR3 consists of 13 residues.

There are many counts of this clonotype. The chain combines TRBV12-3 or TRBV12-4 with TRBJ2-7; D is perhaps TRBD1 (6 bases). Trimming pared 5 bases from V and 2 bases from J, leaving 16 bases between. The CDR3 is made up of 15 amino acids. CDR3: CASSPLGQRAYEQYF. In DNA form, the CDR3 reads TGTGCCAGCAGTCCCCTAGGACAGAGAGCCTACGAGCAGTACTTC.

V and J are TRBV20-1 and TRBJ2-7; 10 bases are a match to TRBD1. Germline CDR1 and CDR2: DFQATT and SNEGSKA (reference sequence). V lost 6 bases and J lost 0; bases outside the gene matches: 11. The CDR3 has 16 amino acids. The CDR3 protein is CSALGDRGRFSYEQYF. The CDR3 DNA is TGCAGTGCCCTTGGTGACAGGGGGCGGTTCTCCTACGAGCAGTACTTC.

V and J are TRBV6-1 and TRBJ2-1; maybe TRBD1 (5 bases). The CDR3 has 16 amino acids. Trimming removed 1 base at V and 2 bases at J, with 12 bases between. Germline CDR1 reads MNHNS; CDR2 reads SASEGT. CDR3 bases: TGTGCCAGCAGTGAAGATCCGACAGTACCCTACAATGAGCAGTTCTTC. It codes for CASSEDPTVPYNEQFF.

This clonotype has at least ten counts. CDR3 bases: TGTGCCAGCAGCGCGGGACCAAACACTGAAGCTTTCTTT. It translates to CASSAGPNTEAFF. The chain links TRBV7-9 to TRBJ1-1; perhaps TRBD1 as D (5 bases). V lost 5 bases, J lost 2 bases, and 9 bases lay in between. The CDR3 runs to 13 residues. Germline V gene data show CDR1 as SEHNR and CDR2 as FQNEAQ (reference sequence).

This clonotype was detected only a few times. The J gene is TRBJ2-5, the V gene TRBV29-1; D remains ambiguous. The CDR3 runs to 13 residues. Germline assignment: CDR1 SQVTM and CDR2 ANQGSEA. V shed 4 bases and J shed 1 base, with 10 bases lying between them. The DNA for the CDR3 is TGCAGCGTTGCCGGGTCCGTCCAAGAGACCCAGTACTTC. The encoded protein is CSVAGSVQETQYF.

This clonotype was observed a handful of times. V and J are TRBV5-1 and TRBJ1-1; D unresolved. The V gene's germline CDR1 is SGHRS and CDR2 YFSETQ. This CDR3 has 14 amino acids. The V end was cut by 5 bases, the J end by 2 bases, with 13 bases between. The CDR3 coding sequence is TGCGCCAGCAGGCTCCAGCTGGGAAACACTGAAGCTTTCTTT. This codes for CASRLQLGNTEAFF.

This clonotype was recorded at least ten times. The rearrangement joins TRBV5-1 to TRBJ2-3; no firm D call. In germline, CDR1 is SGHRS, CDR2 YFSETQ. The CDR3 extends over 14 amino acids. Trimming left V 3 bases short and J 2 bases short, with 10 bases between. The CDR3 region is CASSSGLNTDTQYF. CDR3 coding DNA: TGCGCCAGCAGCTCCGGATTGAACACAGATACGCAGTATTTT.

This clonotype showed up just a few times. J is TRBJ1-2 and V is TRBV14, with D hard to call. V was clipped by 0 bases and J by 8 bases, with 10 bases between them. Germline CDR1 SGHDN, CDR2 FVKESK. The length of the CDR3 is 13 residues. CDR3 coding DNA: TGTGCCAGCAGCCAAGATTGGGCGCGAGGCTACACCTTC. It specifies CASSQDWARGYTF.

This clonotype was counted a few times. In nucleotides, the CDR3 is TGTGCCAGCAGCTTAGCGGCTTCGGGGACAGATACGCAGTATTTT. Amino acid sequence: CASSLAASGTDTQYF. The rearrangement uses TRBV7-2 and TRBJ2-3, with D perhaps matching TRBD2 (5 bases). Germline V lookup: CDR1 SGHTA, CDR2 FQGNSA. V gave up 0 bases and J gave up 3 bases, with 10 bases separating them. The CDR3 extends over 15 amino acids.

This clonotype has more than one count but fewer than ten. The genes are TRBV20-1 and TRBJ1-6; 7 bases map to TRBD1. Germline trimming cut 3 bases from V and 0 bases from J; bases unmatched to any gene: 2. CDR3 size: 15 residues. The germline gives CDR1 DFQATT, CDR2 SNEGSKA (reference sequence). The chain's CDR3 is CSARGDSSYNSPLHF. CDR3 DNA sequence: TGCAGTGCTAGGGGGGACAGCTCCTATAATTCACCCCTCCACTTT.

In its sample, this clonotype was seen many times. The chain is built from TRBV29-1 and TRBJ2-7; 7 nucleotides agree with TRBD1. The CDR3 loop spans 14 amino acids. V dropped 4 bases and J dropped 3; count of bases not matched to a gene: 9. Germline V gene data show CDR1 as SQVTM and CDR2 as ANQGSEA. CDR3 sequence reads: CSVGEGGFFYEQYF. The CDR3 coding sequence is TGCAGCGTTGGCGAAGGGGGCTTCTTCTACGAGCAGTACTTC.

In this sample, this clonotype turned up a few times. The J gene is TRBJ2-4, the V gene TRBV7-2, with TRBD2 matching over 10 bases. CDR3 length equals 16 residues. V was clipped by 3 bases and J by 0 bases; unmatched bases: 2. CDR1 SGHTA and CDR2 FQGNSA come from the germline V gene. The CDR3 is CASSFTSGIAKNIQYF. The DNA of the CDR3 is TGTGCCAGCAGCTTTACTAGCGGGATAGCCAAAAACATTCAGTACTTC.

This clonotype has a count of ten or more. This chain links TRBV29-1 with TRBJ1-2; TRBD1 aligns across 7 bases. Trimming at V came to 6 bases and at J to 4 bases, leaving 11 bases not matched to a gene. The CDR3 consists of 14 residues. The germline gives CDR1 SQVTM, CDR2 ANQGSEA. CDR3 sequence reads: CSVSEGADGYGYTF. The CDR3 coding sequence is TGCAGCGTCTCTGAGGGGGCGGATGGCTATGGCTACACCTTC.

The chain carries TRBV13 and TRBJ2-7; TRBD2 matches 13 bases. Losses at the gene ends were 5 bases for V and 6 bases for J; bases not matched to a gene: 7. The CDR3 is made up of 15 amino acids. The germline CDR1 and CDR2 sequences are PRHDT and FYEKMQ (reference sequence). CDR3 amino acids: CASSTWTSGRSEQYF. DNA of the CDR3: TGTGCCAGCAGCACCTGGACTAGCGGGAGAAGCGAGCAGTACTTC.

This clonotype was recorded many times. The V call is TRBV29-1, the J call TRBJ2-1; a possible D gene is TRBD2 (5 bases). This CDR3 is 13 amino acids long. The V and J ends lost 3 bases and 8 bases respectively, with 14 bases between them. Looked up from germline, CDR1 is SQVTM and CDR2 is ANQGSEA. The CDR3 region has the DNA TGCAGCGTTGAGATGTATGAGGGCTATGAGCAGTTCTTC. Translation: CSVEMYEGYEQFF.

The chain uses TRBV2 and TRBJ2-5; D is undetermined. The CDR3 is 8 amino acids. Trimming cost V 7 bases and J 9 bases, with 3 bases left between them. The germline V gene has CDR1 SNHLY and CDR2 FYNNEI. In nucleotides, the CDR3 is TGTGCCAGCACGCCCCAGTACTTC. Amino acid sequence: CASTPQYF.